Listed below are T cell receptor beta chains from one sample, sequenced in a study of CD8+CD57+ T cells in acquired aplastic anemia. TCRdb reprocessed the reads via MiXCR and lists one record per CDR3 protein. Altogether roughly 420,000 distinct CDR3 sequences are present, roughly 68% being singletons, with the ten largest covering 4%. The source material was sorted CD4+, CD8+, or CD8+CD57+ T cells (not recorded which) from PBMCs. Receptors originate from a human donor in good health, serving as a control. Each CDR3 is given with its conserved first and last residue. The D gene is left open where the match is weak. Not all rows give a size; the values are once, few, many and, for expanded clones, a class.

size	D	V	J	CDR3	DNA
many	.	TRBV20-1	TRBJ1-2	CSALPVAANYGYTF	TGCAGTGCTCTACCGGTGGCAGCTAACTATGGCTACACCTTC
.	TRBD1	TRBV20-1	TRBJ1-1	CSVVRQGLDEAFF	TGCAGTGTTGTACGACAGGGGCTGGACGAAGCTTTCTTT
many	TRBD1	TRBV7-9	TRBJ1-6	CASSSGTGNSPLHF	TGTGCCAGCAGCTCCGGGACAGGGAATTCACCCCTCCACTTT
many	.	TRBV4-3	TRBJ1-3	CASSQDSGKGNTIYF	TGCGCCAGCAGCCAAGACTCGGGAAAGGGAAACACCATATATTTT
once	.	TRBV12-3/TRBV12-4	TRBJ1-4	CASSPLEGDENLFF	TGTGCCAGCAGCCCACTAGAAGGGGATGAAAATCTGTTTTTT
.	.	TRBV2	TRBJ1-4	CASSQRLRSVENLFF	TGTGCCAGCAGCCAACGACTCAGGAGCGTTGAAAACCTGTTTTTT
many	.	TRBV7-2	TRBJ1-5	CASSLVGGSGQPQHF	TGTGCCAGCAGCTTAGTGGGGGGGAGCGGGCAGCCCCAGCATTTT
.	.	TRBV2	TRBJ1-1	CASSERGRDNTEAFF	TGTGCCAGCAGTGAAAGGGGCAGGGATAACACTGAAGCTTTCTTT
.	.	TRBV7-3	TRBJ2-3	CASSSAGASLPLYF	TGTGCCAGCAGCTCCGCCGGCGCTTCCCTCCCGTTGTATTTT
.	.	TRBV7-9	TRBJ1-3	CASTGRRPSTSIQF	.
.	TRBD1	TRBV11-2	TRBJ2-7	CASSLVGQGAGELQYF	TGTGCCAGCAGCTTAGTGGGACAGGGGGCGGGGGAGCTGCAGTACTTC
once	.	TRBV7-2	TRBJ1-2	CASNLRPGQYGYTF	TGTGCCAGCAACTTAAGGCCGGGACAATATGGCTACACCTTC
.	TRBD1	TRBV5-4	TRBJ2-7	CASKGDRGGSYEQYF	TGTGCCAGCAAAGGCGACAGGGGGGGGTCCTACGAGCAGTACTTC
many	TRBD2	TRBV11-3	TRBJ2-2	CASARAGGYTGELFF	TGTGCCAGCGCCCGGGCGGGAGGGTACACCGGGGAGCTGTTTTTT
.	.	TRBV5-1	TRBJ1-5	CASKDGTYYGHF	TGTGCCAGCAAGGACGGGACGTACTATGGGCATTTT
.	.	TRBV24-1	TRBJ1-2	CATSDRTANYGYTF	TGTGCCACCAGTGACCGGACAGCCAACTATGGCTACACCTTC
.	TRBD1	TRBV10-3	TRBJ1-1	CAISVQGANTEAFF	TGTGCCATCAGCGTACAGGGGGCGAACACTGAAGCTTTCTTT
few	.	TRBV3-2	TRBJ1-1	CASSQVFPGAFF	TGTGCCAGCAGCCAAGTCTTTCCTGGAGCTTTCTTT
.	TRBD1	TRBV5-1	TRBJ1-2	CASSGTGGDYGYTF	TGCGCCAGCAGCGGGACAGGGGGCGACTATGGCTACACCTTC
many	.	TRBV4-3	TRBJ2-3	CASSHEYDFLDTQYF	TGCGCCAGCAGCCACGAGTATGATTTTTTAGATACGCAGTATTTT
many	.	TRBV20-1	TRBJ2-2	CSAMGIGELFF	TGCAGTGCTATGGGTATCGGGGAGCTGTTTTTT
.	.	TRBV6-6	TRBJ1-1	CATREAAANEAFF	TGTGCCACCCGTGAGGCGGCAGCTAATGAAGCTTTCTTT
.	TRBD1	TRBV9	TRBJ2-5	CASSTPGQGTEQF	TGTGCCAGCAGCACCCCGGGACAGGGCACCGAGCAGTTC
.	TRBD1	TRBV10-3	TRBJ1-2	CAIGTGTGPYGYTF	TGTGCCATCGGTACCGGGACAGGTCCCTATGGCTACACCTTC
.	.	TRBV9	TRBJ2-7	CASSVGGTSPYEKYF	TGTGCCAGCAGCGTAGGAGGGACGAGCCCATACGAGAAGTACTTC
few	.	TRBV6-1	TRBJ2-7	CASSERGSYEQYF	TGTGCCAGCAGTGAGAGGGGCTCCTACGAGCAGTACTTC
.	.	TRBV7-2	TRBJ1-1	CASSSRGGGAFF	TGTGCCAGCAGCTCAAGGGGCGGGGGAGCTTTCTTT
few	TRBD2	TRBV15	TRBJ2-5	CATSRGSAGVVYQETQYF	TGTGCCACCAGCAGAGGGTCGGCGGGGGTCGTGTACCAAGAGACCCAGTACTTC
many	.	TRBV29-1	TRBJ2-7	CSVARRQRYEQYF	TGCAGCGTTGCCAGAAGGCAGAGATACGAGCAGTACTTC